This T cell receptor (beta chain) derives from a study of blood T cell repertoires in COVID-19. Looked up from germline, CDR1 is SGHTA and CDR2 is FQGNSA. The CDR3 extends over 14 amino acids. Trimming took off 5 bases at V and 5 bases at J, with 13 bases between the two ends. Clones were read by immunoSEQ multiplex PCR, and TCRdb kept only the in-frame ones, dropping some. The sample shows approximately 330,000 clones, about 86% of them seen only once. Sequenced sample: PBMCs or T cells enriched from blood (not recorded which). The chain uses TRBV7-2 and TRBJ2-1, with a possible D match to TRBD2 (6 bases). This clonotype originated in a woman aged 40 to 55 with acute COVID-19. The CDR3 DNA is TGTGCCAGCAGCCCTAGCGTGGTGAACAATGAGCAGTTCTTC. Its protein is CASSPSVVNNEQFF.